These T cell receptor beta chains were read from a single sample in a study of regulatory T cells in long-lasting Graves disease. MiXCR was run by TCRdb on the multiplex PCR reads, yielding one entry per CDR3 protein. The sample has about 430,000 distinct CDR3 sequences; over 12% are singletons. Another study also made use of these data, one on T cells in Graves' hyperthyroidism and ophthalmopathy.

The sequenced sample was peripheral blood mononuclear cells (PBMCs), obtained at new diagnosis, from a patient treated with antithyroid drugs. Receptor source: a woman in her 40s with Graves disease. The CDR3 runs from the conserved cysteine through the conserved F or W. A D gene is named only where the DNA matches it firmly. Clone size is shown for a subset of rows, as once, few, many or a class of expanded clone.

d_call: NA
j_call: TRBJ2-3
clone_size: many
v_call: TRBV30
cdr3_nt: TGTGCCTGGAGCCTTGGACAGTCAGATACGCAGTATTTT
cdr3_aa: CAWSLGQSDTQYF

d_call: NA
j_call: TRBJ2-7
clone_size: few
v_call: TRBV20-1
cdr3_nt: TGCAGTGCTACTCATTACGAGCAGTACTTC
cdr3_aa: CSATHYEQYF

d_call: TRBD2
j_call: TRBJ2-3
clone_size: many
v_call: TRBV2
cdr3_nt: TGTGCCAGCACCCCCACCCTATGGACTAGCGGGACCCAAGATACGCAGTATTTT
cdr3_aa: CASTPTLWTSGTQDTQYF

d_call: NA
j_call: TRBJ2-7
clone_size: few
v_call: TRBV20-1
cdr3_nt: TGCAGTGCTAGAGATACATTTCGGAGGGCGGGCGAGCAGTACTTC
cdr3_aa: CSARDTFRRAGEQYF

d_call: TRBD2
j_call: TRBJ2-2
clone_size: NA
v_call: TRBV6-1
cdr3_nt: TGTGCCAGCAGTCAGACTAGCGGGAGGCCCGCCGGGGAGCTGTTTTTT
cdr3_aa: CASSQTSGRPAGELFF

d_call: NA
j_call: TRBJ2-3
clone_size: NA
v_call: TRBV20-1
cdr3_nt: TGCAGTGCTAGGGAGTATCGGAGGGGCACAGATACGCAGTATTTT
cdr3_aa: CSAREYRRGTDTQYF

d_call: TRBD2
j_call: TRBJ2-2
clone_size: NA
v_call: TRBV7-9
cdr3_nt: TGTGCCAGCAGCTTGGCCAGCGGGAGGAACACCGGGGAGCTGTTTTTT
cdr3_aa: CASSLASGRNTGELFF

d_call: TRBD2
j_call: TRBJ2-1
clone_size: many
v_call: TRBV7-2
cdr3_nt: TGTGCCAGCAGCTTAGGAGCTGGTGGTCTAGCGGGTAATGAGCAGTTCTTC
cdr3_aa: CASSLGAGGLAGNEQFF

d_call: NA
j_call: TRBJ2-1
clone_size: few
v_call: TRBV12-3/TRBV12-4
cdr3_nt: TGTGCCAGCAGTTTAACCAGGAGTGGAGACAATGAGCAGTTCTTC
cdr3_aa: CASSLTRSGDNEQFF

d_call: NA
j_call: TRBJ2-2
clone_size: NA
v_call: TRBV15
cdr3_nt: TGTGCCACCAGCAGAGAAAGGGCTGGAACCGGGGAGCTGTTTTTT
cdr3_aa: CATSRERAGTGELFF

d_call: NA
j_call: TRBJ2-7
clone_size: NA
v_call: TRBV9
cdr3_nt: TGTGCCAGCAGCGTAGACGGAAGGGGCGAGCAGTACTTC
cdr3_aa: CASSVDGRGEQYF

d_call: NA
j_call: TRBJ2-3
clone_size: NA
v_call: TRBV29-1
cdr3_nt: TGCAGCGTTGAACCTGCGGATACGCAGTATTTT
cdr3_aa: CSVEPADTQYF

d_call: NA
j_call: TRBJ1-6
clone_size: many
v_call: TRBV30
cdr3_nt: TGTGCCTGGAAGGGGACGAGGTCCTCCTATAATTCACCCCTCCACTTT
cdr3_aa: CAWKGTRSSYNSPLHF

d_call: NA
j_call: TRBJ2-3
clone_size: many
v_call: TRBV7-2
cdr3_nt: TGTGCCAGCAGCTTAGGTGGGATTGGCGCAGATACGCAGTATTTT
cdr3_aa: CASSLGGIGADTQYF

d_call: TRBD1
j_call: TRBJ2-7
clone_size: many
v_call: TRBV24-1
cdr3_nt: TGTGCCACCAGTGACTCCGGGGACAGGGCCCACTACGAGCAGTACTTC
cdr3_aa: CATSDSGDRAHYEQYF

d_call: TRBD2
j_call: TRBJ2-5
clone_size: many
v_call: TRBV5-1
cdr3_nt: TGCGCCAGCAGCTTACTAGCGGAAGAGACCCAGTACTTC
cdr3_aa: CASSLLAEETQYF

d_call: NA
j_call: TRBJ2-5
clone_size: many
v_call: TRBV5-4
cdr3_nt: TGTGCCACCGGTTTAGGGGAGACCCAGTACTTC
cdr3_aa: CATGLGETQYF

d_call: NA
j_call: TRBJ2-2
clone_size: NA
v_call: TRBV10-3
cdr3_nt: TGTGCCATCAGTGAGTCTGGGGCTGCGAACACCGGGGAGCTGTTTTTT
cdr3_aa: CAISESGAANTGELFF

d_call: NA
j_call: TRBJ2-7
clone_size: many
v_call: TRBV29-1
cdr3_nt: TGCAGCGTTGAAGATGCCAGGGGGGACGAGCAGTACTTC
cdr3_aa: CSVEDARGDEQYF

d_call: NA
j_call: TRBJ2-1
clone_size: NA
v_call: TRBV20-1
cdr3_nt: TGCAGTGCTCGCAGGGGTAATAATTACAATGAGCAGTTCTTC
cdr3_aa: CSARRGNNYNEQFF

d_call: TRBD2
j_call: TRBJ2-6
clone_size: many
v_call: TRBV20-1
cdr3_nt: TGCAGTGCCAGAGCCAGCGCTAGCGGGAGGACCTCTGGGGCCAACGTCCTGACTTTC
cdr3_aa: CSARASASGRTSGANVLTF

d_call: TRBD1
j_call: TRBJ1-2
clone_size: many
v_call: TRBV6-2/TRBV6-3
cdr3_nt: TGTGCCAGCAGTCGATCGGACAGGGCGAACTATGGCTACACCTTC
cdr3_aa: CASSRSDRANYGYTF

d_call: NA
j_call: TRBJ1-1
clone_size: many
v_call: TRBV14
cdr3_nt: TGTGCCAGCAGCCAAGCCACTTACGACCGCTACGAAGCTTTCTTT
cdr3_aa: CASSQATYDRYEAFF

d_call: NA
j_call: TRBJ2-7
clone_size: many
v_call: TRBV11-2
cdr3_nt: TGTGCCAGCAGCCCGGGACCGTACCACTACGAGCAGTACTTC
cdr3_aa: CASSPGPYHYEQYF

d_call: TRBD2
j_call: TRBJ2-3
clone_size: few
v_call: TRBV20-1
cdr3_nt: TGCAGTGCTAGTCCGGGACTAGCATACGGGAATACGCAGTATTTT
cdr3_aa: CSASPGLAYGNTQYF

d_call: NA
j_call: TRBJ2-3
clone_size: many
v_call: TRBV11-2
cdr3_nt: TGTGCCAGCAGCCGTTGGGGGGTGACAGATACGCAGTATTTT
cdr3_aa: CASSRWGVTDTQYF

d_call: NA
j_call: TRBJ2-7
clone_size: NA
v_call: TRBV3-1
cdr3_nt: TGTGCCAGCAGCCAAGGGGCCCACGAGCAGTACTTC
cdr3_aa: CASSQGAHEQYF

d_call: NA
j_call: TRBJ2-3
clone_size: few
v_call: TRBV7-9
cdr3_nt: TGTGCCAGCAGCTTAGCGGGAGTGGTAGATACGCAGTATTTT
cdr3_aa: CASSLAGVVDTQYF

d_call: TRBD1
j_call: TRBJ2-5
clone_size: many
v_call: TRBV12-3/TRBV12-4
cdr3_nt: TGTGCCAGCAGTCCTCCGGGACAGGGGTTCCAAGAGACCCAGTACTTC
cdr3_aa: CASSPPGQGFQETQYF

d_call: NA
j_call: TRBJ2-3
clone_size: few
v_call: TRBV5-1
cdr3_nt: TGCGCCAGCAGCCTAGAGGTAGATACGCAGTATTTT
cdr3_aa: CASSLEVDTQYF

d_call: NA
j_call: TRBJ2-7
clone_size: few
v_call: TRBV4-1
cdr3_nt: TGCGCCAGCAGCCAAAGAAGCGGACTGACCGACTACGAGCAGTACTTC
cdr3_aa: CASSQRSGLTDYEQYF

d_call: TRBD1
j_call: TRBJ2-2
clone_size: NA
v_call: TRBV15
cdr3_nt: TGTGCCACCAGCATTGGGACAGCGAACACCGGGGAGCTGTTTTTT
cdr3_aa: CATSIGTANTGELFF

d_call: NA
j_call: TRBJ2-7
clone_size: many
v_call: TRBV2
cdr3_nt: TGTGCCAGCGACGGACGCTCCTACGAGCAGTACTTC
cdr3_aa: CASDGRSYEQYF

d_call: TRBD2
j_call: TRBJ2-1
clone_size: many
v_call: TRBV10-3
cdr3_nt: TGTGCCATCAGTGACCGGACTAGTTCCAGTGAGCAGTTCTTC
cdr3_aa: CAISDRTSSSEQFF

d_call: TRBD2
j_call: TRBJ2-5
clone_size: NA
v_call: TRBV30
cdr3_nt: TGTGCCTGGAAAAGACTAGCGGGATGGGGAGAGACCCAGTACTTC
cdr3_aa: CAWKRLAGWGETQYF

d_call: NA
j_call: TRBJ2-7
clone_size: few
v_call: TRBV9
cdr3_nt: TGTGCCAGCAGCGTAGGACGTAGATTTTCCTACGAGCGGTACTTC
cdr3_aa: CASSVGRRFSYERYF

d_call: NA
j_call: TRBJ1-5
clone_size: NA
v_call: TRBV29-1
cdr3_nt: TGCAGCGTTGGTTGGTCAGGGAATCAGCCCCAGCATTTT
cdr3_aa: CSVGWSGNQPQHF

d_call: TRBD2
j_call: TRBJ2-1
clone_size: NA
v_call: TRBV11-2
cdr3_nt: TGTGCCAGCAGGCGGACTAGCGGGAACAATGAGCAGTTCTTC
cdr3_aa: CASRRTSGNNEQFF

d_call: NA
j_call: TRBJ1-1
clone_size: NA
v_call: TRBV27
cdr3_nt: TGTGCCAGCAGTTTATTGGGGGGCGGTGGAGCTTTCTTT
cdr3_aa: CASSLLGGGGAFF

d_call: NA
j_call: TRBJ1-1
clone_size: many
v_call: TRBV20-1
cdr3_nt: TGCAGTGCTCGACCGGGGGGGGTCACTGAAGCTTTCTTT
cdr3_aa: CSARPGGVTEAFF

d_call: TRBD2
j_call: TRBJ2-1
clone_size: many
v_call: TRBV11-3
cdr3_nt: TGTGCCAGCAGCTTAGGGGATAGCGGGAGGATCAATGAGCAGTTCTTC
cdr3_aa: CASSLGDSGRINEQFF

d_call: TRBD1
j_call: TRBJ1-5
clone_size: many
v_call: TRBV29-1
cdr3_nt: TGCAGCGCCCGACAGGGGCCCAATCAGCCCCAGCATTTT
cdr3_aa: CSARQGPNQPQHF

d_call: NA
j_call: TRBJ1-1
clone_size: NA
v_call: TRBV13
cdr3_nt: TGTGCCAGCAGCTCGGGGACGTCGGGGACTGAAGCTTTCTTT
cdr3_aa: CASSSGTSGTEAFF

d_call: TRBD2
j_call: TRBJ2-3
clone_size: NA
v_call: TRBV30
cdr3_nt: TGTGCCTGGAGTGTACTAGCGGGCACAGATACGCAGTATTTT
cdr3_aa: CAWSVLAGTDTQYF

d_call: NA
j_call: TRBJ1-1
clone_size: NA
v_call: TRBV6-9
cdr3_nt: TGTGCCAGCAGTTACTCTGCGGCCCGTCTTGAAGCTTTCTTT
cdr3_aa: CASSYSAARLEAFF

d_call: NA
j_call: TRBJ2-7
clone_size: many
v_call: TRBV5-5
cdr3_nt: TGTGCCAGCAGCTTGGAGGGTACCGGGCGCTCCTACGAGCAGTACTTC
cdr3_aa: CASSLEGTGRSYEQYF

d_call: NA
j_call: TRBJ1-2
clone_size: many
v_call: TRBV12-3/TRBV12-4
cdr3_nt: TGTGCCAGCAGTTCCCGCTGGGGCTACACCTTC
cdr3_aa: CASSSRWGYTF

d_call: TRBD2
j_call: TRBJ2-1
clone_size: NA
v_call: TRBV18
cdr3_nt: TGTGCCAGTACCACCGGGACTAGCGACTACAATGAGCAGTTCTTC
cdr3_aa: CASTTGTSDYNEQFF

d_call: TRBD1
j_call: TRBJ1-4
clone_size: many
v_call: TRBV28
cdr3_nt: TGTGCCAGCACTCGAGACAGGGGTTGGGCCGCTACTAATGAAAAACTGTTTTTT
cdr3_aa: CASTRDRGWAATNEKLFF

d_call: NA
j_call: TRBJ2-2
clone_size: few
v_call: TRBV28
cdr3_nt: TGTGCCAGCGTCCGGAGCGTTCAGGGAAACACCGGGGAGCTGTTTTTT
cdr3_aa: CASVRSVQGNTGELFF

d_call: NA
j_call: TRBJ1-4
clone_size: NA
v_call: TRBV6-5
cdr3_nt: TGTGCCAGCAGTTACAGTGGTGGGGTTTTCGAAAAACTGTTTTTT
cdr3_aa: CASSYSGGVFEKLFF

d_call: NA
j_call: TRBJ2-2
clone_size: NA
v_call: TRBV4-3
cdr3_nt: TGCGCCAGCAGCCAAGTAAGGGATATCGGGGAGCTGTTTTTT
cdr3_aa: CASSQVRDIGELFF

d_call: NA
j_call: TRBJ1-5
clone_size: many
v_call: TRBV7-8
cdr3_nt: TGTGCCAGCAGCTTAATGGCAGTGAATCAGCCCCAGCATTTT
cdr3_aa: CASSLMAVNQPQHF

d_call: NA
j_call: TRBJ1-4
clone_size: NA
v_call: TRBV20-1
cdr3_nt: TGCAGTGCTAGAGATTCTTCCCCGGCCAGGAGAGTTAATGAAAAACTGTTTTTT
cdr3_aa: CSARDSSPARRVNEKLFF

d_call: TRBD1
j_call: TRBJ2-1
clone_size: many
v_call: TRBV5-1
cdr3_nt: TGCGCCAGCAGCATATCGACAGGGATAAATGAGCAGTTCTTC
cdr3_aa: CASSISTGINEQFF

d_call: TRBD1
j_call: TRBJ1-6
clone_size: many
v_call: TRBV2
cdr3_nt: TGTGCCAGCAGGGCCACCTTCGGGACAGGGGATTCACCCCTCCACTTT
cdr3_aa: CASRATFGTGDSPLHF

d_call: TRBD1
j_call: TRBJ1-5
clone_size: many
v_call: TRBV28
cdr3_nt: TGTGCCAGCAGTTTTCGACAGGGTAAGGGTCAGCCCCAGCATTTT
cdr3_aa: CASSFRQGKGQPQHF